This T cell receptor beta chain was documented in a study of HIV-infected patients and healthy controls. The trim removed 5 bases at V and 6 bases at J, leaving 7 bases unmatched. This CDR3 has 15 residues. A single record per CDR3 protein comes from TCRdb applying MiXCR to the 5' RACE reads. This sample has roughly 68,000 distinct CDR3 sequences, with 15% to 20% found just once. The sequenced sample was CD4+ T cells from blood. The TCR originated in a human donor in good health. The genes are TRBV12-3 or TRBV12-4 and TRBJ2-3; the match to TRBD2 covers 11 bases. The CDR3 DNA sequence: TGTGCCAGCAGTACAATGACTAGCGGGGCCGATACGCAGTATTTT. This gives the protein CASSTMTSGADTQYF.